A selection of T cell receptor beta chains follows, all from one sample in a study of CD8 T cells in Susac syndrome. MiXCR, run by TCRdb on the immunoSEQ multiplex PCR reads, gives a single entry per CDR3 protein. The sample contains roughly 100,000 distinct CDR3 sequences, approximately 93% of which appear only once. The specimen was CD8+ T cells from PBMCs. All receptors come from a human donor with Susac syndrome. CDR3s include the opening cysteine and the closing phenylalanine or tryptophan. The D gene is left open where the match is weak. A clone size is listed for some rows: how often the clone was seen (once, few, many), or a class if it is expanded.

d_gene: -; j_gene: TRBJ1-6; v_gene: TRBV13; abundance: -; CDR3aa: CASTAGNSPLHF; CDR3nt: TGTGCCTCAACAGCGGGGAATTCACCCCTCCACTTT
d_gene: TRBD1; j_gene: TRBJ2-7; v_gene: TRBV5-1; abundance: -; CDR3aa: CASSRGQVYEQYF; CDR3nt: TGCGCCAGCAGCCGTGGACAGGTCTACGAGCAGTACTTC
d_gene: TRBD1; j_gene: TRBJ2-5; v_gene: TRBV13; abundance: once; CDR3aa: CASRPTGTVQETQYF; CDR3nt: TGTGCCAGCAGGCCAACCGGGACAGTCCAAGAGACCCAGTACTTC
d_gene: -; j_gene: TRBJ2-5; v_gene: TRBV9; abundance: -; CDR3aa: CASSVLGTGMGETQYF; CDR3nt: TGTGCCAGCAGCGTACTTGGGACGGGGATGGGGGAGACCCAGTACTTC
d_gene: -; j_gene: TRBJ2-7; v_gene: TRBV11-2; abundance: -; CDR3aa: CASWGSSYEQYF; CDR3nt: TGTGCCAGCTGGGGCAGCTCCTACGAGCAGTACTTC
d_gene: TRBD2; j_gene: TRBJ2-1; v_gene: TRBV20-1; abundance: -; CDR3aa: CSARDRGGIEQFF; CDR3nt: TGCAGTGCTAGAGATCGGGGAGGGATTGAGCAGTTCTTC
d_gene: -; j_gene: TRBJ1-1; v_gene: TRBV7-9; abundance: once; CDR3aa: CASDPLDRNTEAFF; CDR3nt: TGTGCCAGCGACCCCCTGGACAGGAACACTGAAGCTTTCTTT
d_gene: TRBD2; j_gene: TRBJ2-1; v_gene: TRBV20-1; abundance: -; CDR3aa: CSARGLAALYNEQFF; CDR3nt: TGCAGTGCTAGGGGACTAGCGGCTCTCTACAATGAGCAGTTCTTC
d_gene: TRBD2; j_gene: TRBJ2-3; v_gene: TRBV9; abundance: -; CDR3aa: CASSLSSGGGDTQYF; CDR3nt: TGTGCCAGCAGCCTTTCTAGCGGGGGTGGGGATACGCAGTATTTT
d_gene: -; j_gene: TRBJ1-6; v_gene: TRBV15; abundance: -; CDR3aa: CATSRDPQSSYNSPLHF; CDR3nt: TGTGCCACCAGCAGAGATCCCCAGAGCTCCTATAATTCACCCCTCCACTTT
d_gene: -; j_gene: TRBJ2-7; v_gene: TRBV14; abundance: -; CDR3aa: CASSQGSGYEQYF; CDR3nt: TGTGCCAGCAGCCAAGGAAGCGGCTACGAGCAGTACTTC
d_gene: TRBD2; j_gene: TRBJ2-7; v_gene: TRBV27; abundance: once; CDR3aa: CASSQGGGGGDEQYF; CDR3nt: TGTGCCAGCAGTCAGGGGGGCGGGGGGGGCGACGAGCAGTACTTC
d_gene: TRBD2; j_gene: TRBJ2-5; v_gene: TRBV9; abundance: -; CDR3aa: CASSGRTSEETQYF; CDR3nt: TGTGCCAGCTCCGGCCGGACTAGCGAAGAGACCCAGTACTTC
d_gene: -; j_gene: TRBJ2-3; v_gene: TRBV27; abundance: -; CDR3aa: CASSLGAGERRGDTQYF; CDR3nt: TGTGCCAGCAGTTTAGGAGCAGGGGAACGTCGCGGAGATACGCAGTATTTT
d_gene: -; j_gene: TRBJ2-7; v_gene: TRBV20-1; abundance: -; CDR3aa: CSAREGSSYEQYF; CDR3nt: TGCAGTGCTAGGGAGGGCAGCTCCTACGAGCAGTACTTC
d_gene: -; j_gene: TRBJ2-7; v_gene: TRBV29-1; abundance: -; CDR3aa: CSVVDLGYEQYF; CDR3nt: TGCAGCGTTGTAGATTTGGGCTACGAGCAGTACTTC
d_gene: -; j_gene: TRBJ1-2; v_gene: TRBV9; abundance: -; CDR3aa: CASSVGNRDGYTF; CDR3nt: TGTGCCAGCAGCGTAGGTAACAGGGATGGCTACACCTTC
d_gene: -; j_gene: TRBJ1-1; v_gene: TRBV29-1; abundance: once; CDR3aa: CSVDAGKNTEAFF; CDR3nt: TGCAGCGTTGACGCCGGGAAGAACACTGAAGCTTTCTTT
d_gene: -; j_gene: TRBJ2-1; v_gene: TRBV7-9; abundance: -; CDR3aa: CASSPPVNEQFF; CDR3nt: TGTGCCAGCAGCCCCCCCGTCAATGAGCAGTTCTTC
d_gene: -; j_gene: TRBJ2-1; v_gene: TRBV12-3/TRBV12-4; abundance: -; CDR3aa: CASSLGEQFF; CDR3nt: TGTGCCAGCAGTTTGGGTGAGCAGTTCTTC
d_gene: -; j_gene: TRBJ2-5; v_gene: TRBV5-4; abundance: -; CDR3aa: CASSLGTGLQETQYF; CDR3nt: TGTGCCAGCAGCTTGGGAACAGGACTACAAGAGACCCAGTACTTC
d_gene: -; j_gene: TRBJ2-5; v_gene: TRBV4-1; abundance: -; CDR3aa: CASSQDLPVNGETQYF; CDR3nt: TGCGCCAGCAGCCAAGATCTTCCAGTTAACGGCGAGACCCAGTACTTC
d_gene: TRBD1; j_gene: TRBJ1-2; v_gene: TRBV9; abundance: -; CDR3aa: CASSVARQGSNYGYTF; CDR3nt: TGTGCCAGCAGCGTAGCTCGACAGGGATCTAACTATGGCTACACCTTC
d_gene: -; j_gene: TRBJ2-7; v_gene: TRBV20-1; abundance: -; CDR3aa: CSAHRDHEQYF; CDR3nt: TGCAGTGCTCACAGGGACCACGAGCAGTACTTC
d_gene: -; j_gene: TRBJ1-1; v_gene: TRBV6-5; abundance: -; CDR3aa: CASSYSPSTEAFF; CDR3nt: TGTGCCAGCAGTTACTCACCGAGCACTGAAGCTTTCTTT
d_gene: -; j_gene: TRBJ1-2; v_gene: TRBV10-3; abundance: -; CDR3aa: CAISDSVPPKDYGYTF; CDR3nt: TGTGCCATCAGTGATAGTGTTCCTCCCAAGGACTATGGCTACACCTTC
d_gene: -; j_gene: TRBJ2-7; v_gene: TRBV7-9; abundance: -; CDR3aa: CASSTHIGYEQYF; CDR3nt: TGTGCCAGCAGCACACACATCGGCTACGAGCAGTACTTC